Listed below are T cell receptor beta chains from one sample, sequenced in a study of regulatory T cells in long-lasting Graves disease. Via MiXCR, TCRdb re-called the multiplex PCR reads, giving one row per CDR3 protein. The table has about 370,000 distinct CDR3 sequences, 15% to 17% seen once. The source was peripheral blood mononuclear cells (PBMCs), collected at new diagnosis, from a patient treated with antithyroid drugs. Receptors originate from a female donor with Graves disease. Both conserved end residues are part of each CDR3. A D gene is named only where the DNA matches it firmly. A row's size may be missing; if present it is once, few, many or a size class.

TRBV29-1	many	TRBJ2-3	-	TGCAGCGTACGTCAGGGGTCCCCCACAGATACGCAGTATTTT	CSVRQGSPTDTQYF
TRBV24-1	-	TRBJ1-5	-	TGTGCCACCAGTGAAACAGGATTTAGCAATCAGCCCCAGCATTTT	CATSETGFSNQPQHF
TRBV5-1	many	TRBJ1-2	TRBD1	TGCGCCAGCAGCTATGGACAGGGGAATGGCTACACCTTC	CASSYGQGNGYTF
TRBV11-2	-	TRBJ1-2	-	TGTGCCAGCAGCACCCGACTGGACTATGGCTACACCTTC	CASSTRLDYGYTF
TRBV7-2	many	TRBJ2-7	-	TGTGCCAGCCAGGAATCCCCCTACGAGCAGTACTTC	CASQESPYEQYF
TRBV19	many	TRBJ1-3	-	TGTGCCAGTAACAACCCGGGACAACAAACCTCTGGAAACACCATATATTTT	CASNNPGQQTSGNTIYF
TRBV2	many	TRBJ1-1	-	TGTGCCAGCAGTAGGGCGCCAAACACTGAAGCTTTCTTT	CASSRAPNTEAFF
TRBV24-1	few	TRBJ2-2	-	TGTGCCACCAGCCATCCCGGGACGTACACCGGGGAGCTGTTTTTT	CATSHPGTYTGELFF
TRBV27	many	TRBJ2-7	TRBD2	TGTGCCAGCGCACTAGCGGGAGGGCCCTACGAGCAGTACTTC	CASALAGGPYEQYF
TRBV6-2/TRBV6-3	-	TRBJ1-4	TRBD1	TGTGCCAGCGGGACAGGGTCGGAAAAACTGTTTTTT	CASGTGSEKLFF
TRBV5-6	-	TRBJ2-7	-	TGTGCCAGCAGCTTGCTAGAGGGCGAGCAGTACTTC	CASSLLEGEQYF
TRBV27	few	TRBJ2-3	TRBD2	TGTGCCAGTCGAGCGGGGCGCACAGATACGCAGTATTTT	CASRAGRTDTQYF
TRBV2	many	TRBJ1-1	-	TGTGCCAGCATTCCTACAGTTACAAACACTGAAGCTTTCTTT	CASIPTVTNTEAFF
TRBV12-3/TRBV12-4	many	TRBJ1-2	-	TGTGCCAGCTACTTAACAGGGTCGCTTGGCTACACCTTC	CASYLTGSLGYTF
TRBV28	-	TRBJ2-2	-	TGTGCCAGCACCACCGGACACCCTGGTGCCGGGGAGCTGTTTTTT	CASTTGHPGAGELFF
TRBV12-3/TRBV12-4	many	TRBJ2-7	-	TGTGCCAGCAGTTTAAGGGGACACTTACATTTC	CASSLRGHLHF
TRBV6-1	many	TRBJ2-2	TRBD1	TGTGCCAGCAGTGAAGAGCTTGGGACAGGGGGGACCGGGGAGCTGTTTTTT	CASSEELGTGGTGELFF
TRBV6-1	few	TRBJ1-1	-	TGTGCCAGCACCCAAGGCTCTCAACTAGCTAACACTGAAGCTTTCTTT	CASTQGSQLANTEAFF
TRBV18	many	TRBJ1-1	TRBD1	TGTGCCAGCTCACCGACAGGGAGTCGGTCCACTGAAGCTTTCTTT	CASSPTGSRSTEAFF
TRBV11-2	-	TRBJ2-1	-	TGTGCCAGCAGCTCGAGTATTGGGGTCTACAATGAGCAGTTCTTC	CASSSSIGVYNEQFF
TRBV3-1	many	TRBJ1-1	-	TGTGCCAGCAGCCGGACAAGGGCTTACACTGAAGCTTTCTTT	CASSRTRAYTEAFF
TRBV20-1	many	TRBJ2-1	-	TGCAGTGCTAGAGATCGTGGGGACTTCAGCAATGAGCAGTTCTTC	CSARDRGDFSNEQFF
TRBV6-1	many	TRBJ2-5	-	TGTGCCAGCAGTGGGAGCCAAGAGACCCAGTACTTC	CASSGSQETQYF
TRBV27	many	TRBJ1-2	-	TGTGCCAGCAGCACTATGGGCTATGGCTACACCTTC	CASSTMGYGYTF
TRBV28	many	TRBJ2-5	TRBD2	TGTGCCAGCAGTTTTTTGCTGAGGACTAGGGTCTTTGTTAACCAAGAGACCCAGTACTTC	CASSFLLRTRVFVNQETQYF
TRBV6-1	few	TRBJ2-2	TRBD2	TGTGCCAGCAGAGATCACCCCGCTAGCGGGGGAAACACCGGGGAGCTGTTTTTT	CASRDHPASGGNTGELFF
TRBV27	-	TRBJ2-6	-	TGTGCCAGCAGACTAGGGGGGGTAGGGGCCAACGTCCTGACTTTC	CASRLGGVGANVLTF
TRBV10-3	few	TRBJ1-3	TRBD1	TGTGCCATCAGTGAAGGAGGGGGCAATGGAAACACCATATATTTT	CAISEGGGNGNTIYF
TRBV11-2	-	TRBJ1-6	TRBD1	TGTGCCAGCAGACTAAGACAGGGGCGCGCCTCACCCCTCCACTTT	CASRLRQGRASPLHF
TRBV6-1	many	TRBJ2-2	-	TGTGCCAGCAGAACACAGGGAACCATCGGGGAGCTGTTTTTT	CASRTQGTIGELFF
TRBV12-3/TRBV12-4	many	TRBJ1-2	TRBD1	TGTGCCAGCGGAAAAACAGGGGCTAGGGGCTACACCTTC	CASGKTGARGYTF
TRBV12-3/TRBV12-4	many	TRBJ2-2	TRBD2	TGTGCCAGCAGTTTAAGGACGCCGGGACTAGGGGGCGGGGAGCTGTTTTTT	CASSLRTPGLGGGELFF
TRBV11-2	many	TRBJ2-1	TRBD2	TGTGCCAGCAGCTTAGACCCAGGGAGGGGATCCTACAATGAGCAGTTCTTC	CASSLDPGRGSYNEQFF
TRBV6-2/TRBV6-3	-	TRBJ2-7	TRBD2	TGTGCCAGCAAAGGGACTAGCGGGAGTGCCGAGCAGTACTTC	CASKGTSGSAEQYF
TRBV20-1	many	TRBJ2-5	-	TGCAGTGCGGGAACCCTTGGAATAAAGACCCAGTACTTC	CSAGTLGIKTQYF
TRBV20-1	many	TRBJ2-7	-	TGCAGTGCTAGGTTAGCGGCCTACGAGCAGTACTTC	CSARLAAYEQYF